This T cell receptor beta chain was captured in a study of blood T cell repertoires in COVID-19. On the study more broadly: Acute and convalescent COVID-19 samples came from the United States, Italy and Spain. T cells, B-cell-depleted T cells, or PBMCs provided the cDNA or gDNA that served as material.

This clone was seen once. How the authors handled the data: Reference gene primer amplification gave estimated nucleated cell counts. TCRdb's copy holds only in-frame clones and misses some; the assay was immunoSEQ multiplex PCR. The DNA gave D and trimming, while V, J and clone size come from that table. The profile shows roughly 57,000 clones, over 60% of them singletons. Enrolled during active infection, Seattle patients were then followed longitudinally. Germline V gene sequence: CDR1 SNHLY, CDR2 FYNNEI. The CDR3 extends over 14 amino acids. The V gene lost 7 bases and the J gene lost 3 bases, with 12 bases spanning the gap.

This receptor was taken from a young man with COVID-19, enrolled during active disease. The chain links TRBV2 to TRBJ1-4; D may be TRBD1 (5 bases). Sequenced: peripheral blood. CDR3 sequence: CASIELGANEKLFF. The DNA for the CDR3 is TGTGCCAGCATCGAGCTAGGGGCTAATGAAAAACTGTTTTTT.